This T cell receptor beta chain comes out of a study of cytomegalovirus exposure and HLA in healthy donors. Looking at the study overall: In a later analysis, it was reported that the approximately 120 validation repertoires had been produced on the same platform as the 700 or so repertoires belonging to the first cohort.

The CDR3 covers 15 residues. Unmatched junction bases numbered 6, after V lost 4 bases and J lost 2 bases. The germline V gene has CDR1 SGHAT and CDR2 FQNNGV. General study results and limits: The tendency of first-cohort TCR clusters to co-occur in the roughly 120 validation repertoires was the finding of a later analysis.

Worth noting for this clone: The antigen is not known.

The validation cohort, a group of over a hundred subjects, included the donors and was separate from the roughly 620-subject first cohort. Profiled with immunoSEQ multiplex PCR; TCRdb holds only in-frame clones, not every one. The sample lists 170,000 or so clones; about four fifths were seen once. The genes are TRBV11-2 and TRBJ2-7; 9 positions agree with TRBD2. What was sequenced was PBMCs. This receptor was identified in a woman aged 18-29 years in good health and CMV-seropositive. CDR3 residues: CASSSSGGLAYEQYF. CDR3 DNA sequence: TGTGCCAGCAGCTCCAGCGGGGGGTTAGCCTACGAGCAGTACTTC.